Many counts were recorded for the clone carrying this T cell receptor (beta chain). Antigen: not known. TCRdb passed the 5' RACE reads through MiXCR, listing each CDR3 protein once. This sample has 510,000 or so distinct CDR3 sequences, with 13% to 15% found just once. The V end lost 2 bases, the J end lost 6 bases, and 14 bases lay between the germline ends. The CDR3 consists of 14 residues. This specimen comes from a study of identical twins. Study results and limitations: The more abundant beta clonotypes in cord blood had fewer insertions, and memory repertoires did not show this. Excess twin sharing in beta out-of-frame sequences was weaker.

This sample also belongs to another study, concerning yellow fever vaccine responses in identical twins.

The sample consisted of CD4+ T cells sorted from blood. The clonotype was recovered from a woman in her late teens or twenties in good health. This sequence joins TRBV12-3 or TRBV12-4 and TRBJ2-7, with TRBD1 as a possible D gene (5 bases). The CDR3 bases are TGTGCCAGCAGTTTAACGCCGGTAGGGGTCGAGCAGTACTTC. It yields the protein CASSLTPVGVEQYF.